The 24 T cell receptor beta chains below were found in one sample sequenced in a study of cytomegalovirus exposure and HLA in healthy donors. The study ran its PCR with 60 Vbeta and 13 Jbeta primers. The table came from immunoSEQ multiplex PCR; TCRdb's copy has only in-frame clones and leaves some out. This table has about 170,000 clones, about 85% appearing once. Sample: PBMCs. The source of these receptors is a young man in good health and CMV-seropositive.

CDR3: CASEGQGGTEAFF. The DNA of the CDR3 is TGCGCCAGCGAAGGACAGGGAGGGACTGAAGCTTTCTTT. The rearrangement uses TRBV5-1 and TRBJ1-1, with TRBD1 identical over 8 bases. Trimming cost V 7 bases and J 5 bases; bases outside gene matches: 7. This CDR3 has 13 residues. Germline CDR1 SGHRS, CDR2 YFSETQ. Based on the CDR3 plus reference TRBV5-1 and TRBJ1-1, the full variable domain is KAGVTQTPRYLIKTRGQQVTLSCSPISGHRSVSWYQQTPGQGLQFLFEYFSETQRNKGNFPGRFSGRQFSNSRSEMNVSTLELGDSALYLCASEGQGGTEAFFGQGTRLTVV.

The sample holds a few counts of this clone. The chain joins TRBV6-5 to TRBJ1-1; D call uncertain. Trimming left V 7 bases short and J 6 bases short, with 6 bases between. CDR3 length: 10 residues. Germline CDR1 reads MNHEY; CDR2 reads SVGAGI. This CDR3 reads CASIGAEAFF. The DNA of the CDR3 is TGTGCCAGCATCGGAGCTGAAGCTTTCTTT.

This clone turned up a few times. The chain couples TRBV25-1 to TRBJ1-1, with D unclear. The CDR3 covers 16 residues. The V end lost 4 bases, the J end lost 4 bases, and 19 bases lay between the germline ends. Germline lookup yields CDR1 MGHDK and CDR2 SYGVNS. In DNA, the CDR3 is TGTGCCAGCAGTGTCACGGCAGGTGCGACCAGCACTGAAGCTTTCTTT. Translation gives CASSVTAGATSTEAFF. The whole variable domain, filled in from reference TRBV25-1 and TRBJ1-1, reads EADIYQTPRYLVIGTGKKITLECSQTMGHDKMYWYQQDPGMELHLIHYSYGVNSTEKGDLSSESTVSRIRTEHFPLTLESARPSHTSQYLCASSVTAGATSTEAFFGQGTRLTVV.

J is TRBJ2-7 and V is TRBV7-9; no clear D gene. The CDR3 covers 15 residues. Germline-derived CDR1 and CDR2 are SEHNR and FQNEAQ (reference sequence). The V end lost 1 base, the J end lost 4 bases, and 14 bases lay between the germline ends. CDR3 sequence: CASSLVSKLQYEQYF. Here the CDR3 DNA reads TGTGCCAGCAGCTTAGTTTCCAAGTTACAATACGAGCAGTACTTC.

The chain joins TRBV18 to TRBJ2-5, with a tentative D call TRBD2 (6 bases). CDR1 KGHSH and CDR2 LQKENI come from the germline V gene. The CDR3 covers 13 residues. Trimming stripped 3 bases from V and 5 bases from J, with 10 bases between. The CDR3 loop is CASSPGGLETQYF. The CDR3 nucleotides read TGTGCCAGCTCACCCGGGGGTTTGGAGACCCAGTACTTC. Complete variable domain (other parts from reference TRBV18 and TRBJ2-5): NAGVMQNPRHLVRRRGQEARLRCSPMKGHSHVYWYRQLPEEGLKFMVYLQKENIIDESGMPKERFSAEFPKEGPSILRIQQVVRGDSAAYFCASSPGGLETQYFGPGTRLLVL.

The V gene is TRBV6-5, the J gene TRBJ2-1; TRBD1 agrees at 7 bases. There are 14 residues in the CDR3. J lost 6 bases, V lost 2 bases, and 4 bases had no gene match. Germline CDR1 and CDR2: MNHEY and SVGAGI. This CDR3 is CASSYAGGTNEQFF. Here the CDR3 DNA reads TGTGCCAGCAGTTACGCAGGGGGTACCAATGAGCAGTTCTTC.

The chain is built from TRBV7-8 and TRBJ1-2; TRBD1 aligns across 7 bases. Germline assignment: CDR1 SGHVS and CDR2 FQNEAQ. V lost 4 bases, J lost 6 bases, and 11 bases stayed unmatched. This CDR3 has 15 amino acids. The CDR3: CASSSLQGVNDGYTF. CDR3 nucleotide sequence: TGTGCCAGCAGCTCCCTCCAGGGGGTGAATGATGGCTACACCTTC. Variable domain in full (rest from reference TRBV7-8 and TRBJ1-2): GAGVSQSPRYKVAKRGQDVALRCDPISGHVSLFWYQQALGQGPEFLTYFQNEAQLDKSGLPSDRFFAERPEGSVSTLKIQRTQQEDSAVYLCASSSLQGVNDGYTFGSGTRLTVV.

The J gene is TRBJ1-5, the V gene TRBV27; D is possibly TRBD1 (6 bases). CDR1 is MNHEY and CDR2 is SMNVEV in the germline V gene (reference sequence). The CDR3 contains 16 residues. With 5 bases removed from V and 3 bases from J, the gap between germline ends came to 17 bases. This CDR3 is CASSPLTGYTNQPQHF. In DNA, the CDR3 is TGTGCCAGCAGTCCCCTGACAGGCTACACCAATCAGCCCCAGCATTTT.

V usage is TRBV19 and J usage is TRBJ2-3; the D gene is possibly TRBD1 (6 bases). The CDR3 contains 16 residues. Trimming pared 3 bases from V and 0 bases from J, leaving 13 bases between. Germline V lookup: CDR1 LNHDA, CDR2 SQIVND (reference sequence). CDR3 amino acids: CASSIQAGASTDTQYF. DNA of the CDR3: TGTGCCAGTAGTATTCAGGCAGGGGCCAGCACAGATACGCAGTATTTT.

The CDR3 nucleotides are TGTGCCAGCAGCTTAGTCCGCCTACAGATGAACACTGAAGCTTTCTTT. Its protein is CASSLVRLQMNTEAFF. The rearrangement joins TRBV11-3 to TRBJ1-1, with unresolved D. V gave up 1 base and J gave up 0 bases, with 12 bases separating them. CDR3 size: 16 residues. From germline, CDR1 is SGHNT and CDR2 YENEEA.

The rearrangement links TRBV5-1 to TRBJ1-3; 8 positions match TRBD1. CDR3 length: 16 residues. The J segment lost 0 bases and the V segment lost 4 bases, leaving 6 bases of the junction unmatched. Germline values: CDR1 SGHRS, CDR2 YFSETQ. The chain's CDR3 is CASSVQTGASGNTIYF. DNA of the CDR3: TGCGCCAGCAGCGTACAGACAGGGGCCTCTGGAAACACCATATATTTT.

The chain recombines TRBV5-1 with TRBJ2-3; a possible D gene is TRBD1 (6 bases). V shed 1 base and J shed 0 bases, with 12 bases lying between them. Germline V gene data show CDR1 as SGHRS and CDR2 as YFSETQ. The CDR3 loop spans 16 amino acids. The CDR3 DNA is TGCGCCAGCAGCTTGCTGGGGGCAGGGAGCACAGATACGCAGTATTTT. Protein sequence: CASSLLGAGSTDTQYF.

The chain uses TRBV6-5 and TRBJ1-2, with D possibly TRBD1 on 5 matching bases. V lost 5 bases and J lost 3, with 10 bases in between. The CDR3 runs to 13 residues. CDR1 is MNHEY, CDR2 SVGAGI, per germline. The CDR3 spells CASSVDSYYGYTF. The CDR3, as DNA: TGTGCCAGCAGTGTAGACAGCTACTATGGCTACACCTTC.

V usage is TRBV6-4 and J usage is TRBJ2-3; TRBD2 matches 8 bases. Trimming took 3 bases from V and 6 from J; bases not matched to a gene: 8. Looked up from germline, CDR1 is MRHNA and CDR2 is SNTAGT. CDR3 length: 15 amino acids. The CDR3 here is CASSETGGSTDTQYF. For the CDR3, the DNA is TGTGCCAGCAGTGAAACGGGAGGGTCTACGGATACGCAGTATTTT.

The rearrangement joins TRBV7-9 to TRBJ2-1; 13 positions match TRBD2. Germline trimming cut 6 bases from V and 10 bases from J; bases unmatched to any gene: 9. This CDR3 contains 15 residues. Germline CDR1 and CDR2: SEHNR and FQNEAQ (reference sequence). The CDR3 here is CASSETGLAGEEQFF. CDR3 nucleotides: TGTGCCAGCAGTGAGACAGGACTAGCGGGAGAGGAGCAGTTCTTC.

The rearrangement joins TRBV30 to TRBJ1-3; a weak D match, TRBD1 (5 bases). Trimming took off 3 bases at V and 3 bases at J, with 15 bases between the two ends. Germline-derived CDR1 and CDR2 are GTSNPN and SVGIG (reference sequence). This CDR3 is built from 15 residues. This CDR3 reads CAWSPARVGGNTIYF. The CDR3 DNA reads as TGTGCCTGGAGCCCCGCCAGGGTGGGTGGAAACACCATATATTTT.

This chain connects TRBV11-3 to TRBJ2-4; 10 bases line up with TRBD1. The trim removed 8 bases at V and 1 base at J, leaving 5 bases unmatched. The CDR3 consists of 15 residues. Looked up from germline, CDR1 is SGHNT and CDR2 is YENEEA. CDR3 sequence reads: CASCPGQGAKNIQYF. The CDR3 bases are TGTGCCAGCTGCCCGGGACAGGGGGCCAAAAACATTCAGTACTTC. Variable domain in full (rest from reference TRBV11-3 and TRBJ2-4): EAGVVQSPRYKIIEKKQPVAFWCNPISGHNTLYWYLQNLGQGPELLIRYENEEAVDDSQLPKDRFSAERLKGVDSTLKIQPAELGDSAVYLCASCPGQGAKNIQYFGAGTRLSVL.

The table lists this clone with a count of one. V is TRBV2 and J is TRBJ2-3; D possibly corresponds to TRBD1 (5 bases). The CDR3 runs to 14 residues. The germline V gene encodes CDR1 SNHLY and CDR2 FYNNEI. V gave up 3 bases and J gave up 4 bases, with 11 bases separating them. CDR3 residues: CASSEDKAADTQYF. Here the CDR3 DNA reads TGTGCCAGCAGTGAGGACAAGGCAGCAGATACGCAGTATTTT.

The chain carries TRBV27 and TRBJ2-3; TRBD1 might be the D (5 bases). CDR3 length: 15 residues. CDR1 is MNHEY and CDR2 is SMNVEV in the germline V gene (reference sequence). V lost 5 bases to trimming and J lost 2 bases, with 14 bases between them. The CDR3: CASSIFLGDTDTQYF. DNA for the CDR3: TGTGCCAGCAGTATCTTTCTAGGGGACACAGATACGCAGTATTTT.

This rearrangement joins TRBV15 to TRBJ2-2, with D possibly matching TRBD2 (5 bases). Germline CDR1 and CDR2: LNHNV and YYDKDF (reference sequence). V gave up 5 bases and J gave up 0 bases, with 10 bases separating them. The CDR3 extends over 15 amino acids. The CDR3 coding sequence is TGTGCCACCAGCGGCGGGCCTCCGAACACCGGGGAGCTGTTTTTT. This translates into CATSGGPPNTGELFF.

The rearrangement uses TRBV5-8 and TRBJ1-2, with D possibly TRBD1 on 6 matching bases. Trimming removed 3 bases from V and 2 bases from J, with 14 bases in between. The V gene's germline CDR1 is SGHTS and CDR2 YDEGEE. The CDR3 totals 15 residues. The CDR3 region is CASSSQGIPNYGYTF. CDR3 in DNA: TGTGCCAGCAGCTCACAGGGAATTCCCAACTATGGCTACACCTTC.

The chain joins TRBV4-2 to TRBJ1-6; D may be TRBD1 (6 bases). The CDR3 extends over 18 amino acids. Germline CDR1 and CDR2: LGHNA and YNFKEQ. The V gene lost 1 base and the J gene lost 4 bases, with 17 bases spanning the gap. CDR3 loop: CASSQGTEGGPYNSPLHF. The CDR3 DNA reads TGTGCCAGCAGCCAAGGGACTGAAGGGGGACCGTATAATTCACCCCTCCACTTT.

On this clone: One end of the junction fails to match germline, which may point to a read error. The gene calls are TRBV7-9 and TRBJ1-1, with unresolved D. CDR1 and CDR2 (germline): SEHNR, FQNEAQ (reference sequence). The length of the CDR3 is 12 residues. CDR3 amino acids: CSSSFRNTEAFF. The CDR3 DNA sequence: TGTTCCAGCAGCTTCAGAAACACTGAAGCTTTCTTT.

This clone was counted a few times. The V call is TRBV4-3, the J call TRBJ1-5, with D unresolved. The CDR3 is 16 residues long. In germline, CDR1 is LGHNA, CDR2 YSLEER. V was pared by 0 bases and J by 0 bases, with 9 bases between. The CDR3 region has the DNA TGCGCCAGCAGCCAAGATTGGAGGGTTAGCAATCAGCCCCAGCATTTT. It is translated as CASSQDWRVSNQPQHF.